One sample yielded the 3 T cell receptor beta chains listed below, sequenced in a study of T cell changes during pregnancy in multiple sclerosis. The table came from immunoSEQ multiplex PCR; TCRdb's copy has only in-frame clones and leaves some out. The table records around 44,000 clones, over 80% of them present only once. The sequenced sample was peripheral blood. The receptor source for this set is a female donor with multiple sclerosis, enrolled in a pregnancy study.

The J gene is TRBJ2-1, the V gene TRBV29-1, with D unclear. V lost 3 bases, J lost 1 base, and 13 bases lay in between. This CDR3 is built from 15 residues. CDR1 is SQVTM and CDR2 is ANQGSEA in the germline V gene. The CDR3 loop is CSVEVPEESYNEQFF. CDR3 in DNA: TGCAGCGTTGAGGTTCCAGAAGAATCCTACAATGAGCAGTTCTTC.

This clone was counted a single time. The chain uses TRBV19 and TRBJ2-7; 9 bases map to TRBD1. This CDR3 is built from 15 residues. The V gene's germline CDR1 is LNHDA and CDR2 SQIVND (reference sequence). Trimming took 6 bases from V and 0 from J; bases not matched to a gene: 6. The CDR3 sequence is CASRAGTGNSYEQYF. The CDR3 DNA reads TGTGCCAGTAGAGCCGGGACAGGGAACTCCTACGAGCAGTACTTC.

The chain couples TRBV7-6 to TRBJ1-2; a possible D gene is TRBD1 (5 bases). Germline loops: CDR1 SGHVS, CDR2 FNYEAQ. This CDR3 has 15 amino acids. The V end was cut by 5 bases, the J end by 6 bases, with 19 bases between. The DNA of the CDR3 is TGTGCCAGCAGCCATTTAAGGGACTTATCGGATGGCTACACCTTC. It encodes CASSHLRDLSDGYTF.